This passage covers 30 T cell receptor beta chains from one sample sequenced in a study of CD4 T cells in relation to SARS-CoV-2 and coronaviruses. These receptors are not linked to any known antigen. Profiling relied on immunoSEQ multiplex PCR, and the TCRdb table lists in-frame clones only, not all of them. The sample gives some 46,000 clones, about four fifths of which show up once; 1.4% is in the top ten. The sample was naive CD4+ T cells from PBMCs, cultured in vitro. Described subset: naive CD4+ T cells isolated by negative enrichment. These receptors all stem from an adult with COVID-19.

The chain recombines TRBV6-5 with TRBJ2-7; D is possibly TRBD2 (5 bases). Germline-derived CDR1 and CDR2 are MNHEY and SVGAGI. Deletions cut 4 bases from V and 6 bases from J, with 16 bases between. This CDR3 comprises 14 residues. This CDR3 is CASSLGGRAGEQYF. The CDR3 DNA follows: TGTGCCAGCAGTTTGGGCGGGCGTGCCGGCGAGCAGTACTTC.

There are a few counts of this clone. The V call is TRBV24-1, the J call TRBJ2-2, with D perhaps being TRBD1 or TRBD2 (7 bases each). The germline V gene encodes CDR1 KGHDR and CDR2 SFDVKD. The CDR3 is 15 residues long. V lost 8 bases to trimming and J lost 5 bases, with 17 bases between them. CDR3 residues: CATTPSQGGTGELFF. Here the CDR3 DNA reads TGTGCCACCACCCCCTCCCAGGGGGGGACCGGGGAGCTGTTTTTT.

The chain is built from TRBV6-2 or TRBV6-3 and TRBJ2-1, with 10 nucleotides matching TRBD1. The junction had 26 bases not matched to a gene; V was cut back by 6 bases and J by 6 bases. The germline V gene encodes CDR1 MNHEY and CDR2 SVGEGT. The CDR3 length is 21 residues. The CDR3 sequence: CASSSHPGTGDRTRFPNEQFF. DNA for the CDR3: TGTGCCAGCAGCTCCCATCCAGGGACAGGGGATCGGACTAGGTTCCCCAATGAGCAGTTCTTC.

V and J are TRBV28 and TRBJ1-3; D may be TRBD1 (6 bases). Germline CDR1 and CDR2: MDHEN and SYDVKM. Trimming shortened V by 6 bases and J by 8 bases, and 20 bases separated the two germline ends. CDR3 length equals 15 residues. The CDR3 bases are TGTGCCAGCAGCTCCGGGGGGCAGGGGAGAGACACCATATATTTT. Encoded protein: CASSSGGQGRDTIYF.

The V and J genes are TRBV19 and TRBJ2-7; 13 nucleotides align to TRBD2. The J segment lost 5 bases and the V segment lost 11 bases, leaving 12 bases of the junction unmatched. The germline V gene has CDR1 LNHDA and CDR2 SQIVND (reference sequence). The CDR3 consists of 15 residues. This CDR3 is CAAPKGLAGRNEQYF. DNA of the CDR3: TGTGCCGCTCCCAAGGGACTAGCGGGACGGAACGAGCAGTACTTC.

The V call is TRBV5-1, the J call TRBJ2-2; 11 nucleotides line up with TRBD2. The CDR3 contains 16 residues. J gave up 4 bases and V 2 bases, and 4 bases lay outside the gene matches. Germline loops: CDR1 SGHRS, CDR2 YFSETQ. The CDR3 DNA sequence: TGCGCCAGCAGCTTATTAGCGGGAGGGACCACCGGGGAGCTGTTTTTT. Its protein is CASSLLAGGTTGELFF.

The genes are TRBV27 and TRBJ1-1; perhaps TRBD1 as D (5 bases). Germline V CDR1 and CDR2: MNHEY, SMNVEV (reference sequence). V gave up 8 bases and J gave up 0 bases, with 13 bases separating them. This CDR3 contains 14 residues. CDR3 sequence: CASCRTPLNTEAFF. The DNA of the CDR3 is TGTGCCAGCTGTAGGACACCCCTGAACACTGAAGCTTTCTTT.

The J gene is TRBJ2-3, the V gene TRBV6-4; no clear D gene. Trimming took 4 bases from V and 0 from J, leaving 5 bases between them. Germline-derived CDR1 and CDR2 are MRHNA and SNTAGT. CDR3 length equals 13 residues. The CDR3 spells CASSVGSTDTQYF. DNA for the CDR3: TGTGCCAGCAGTGTAGGGAGCACAGATACGCAGTATTTT.

CDR3 loop: CASTGGGDGIDPDTQYF. Here the CDR3 DNA reads TGTGCCAGCACCGGGGGGGGAGACGGGATAGACCCAGATACGCAGTATTTT. The V gene is TRBV2, the J gene TRBJ2-3, with 8 nucleotides matching TRBD2. The CDR3 spans 17 residues. Trimming at V came to 7 bases and at J to 4 bases, leaving 16 bases not matched to a gene. CDR1 is SNHLY, CDR2 FYNNEI, per germline.

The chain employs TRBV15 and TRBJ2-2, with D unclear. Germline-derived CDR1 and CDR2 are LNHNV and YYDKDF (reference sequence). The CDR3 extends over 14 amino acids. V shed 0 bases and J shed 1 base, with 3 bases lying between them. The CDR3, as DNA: TGTGCCACCAGCAGAGAGGTGAACACCGGGGAGCTGTTTTTT. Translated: CATSREVNTGELFF. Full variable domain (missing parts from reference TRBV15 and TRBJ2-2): DAMVIQNPRYQVTQFGKPVTLSCSQTLNHNVMYWYQQKSSQAPKLLFHYYDKDFNNEADTPDNFQSRRPNTSFCFLDIRSPGLGDTAMYLCATSREVNTGELFFGEGSRLTVL.

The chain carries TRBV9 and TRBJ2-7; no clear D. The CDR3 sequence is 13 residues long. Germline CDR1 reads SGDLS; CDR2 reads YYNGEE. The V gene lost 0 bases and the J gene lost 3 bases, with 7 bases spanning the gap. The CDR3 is CASSVANSYEQYF. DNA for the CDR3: TGTGCCAGCAGCGTAGCTAACAGCTACGAGCAGTACTTC.

As DNA, the CDR3 is TGTGCCAGCTCACCACCGTGGGCTAGCGGGAGGAGCTACGAGCAGTACTTC. Translated, it gives CASSPPWASGRSYEQYF. J is TRBJ2-7 and V is TRBV18; 11 bases fit TRBD2. V dropped 0 bases and J dropped 3; count of bases not matched to a gene: 7. Germline assignment: CDR1 KGHSH and CDR2 LQKENI. The CDR3 covers 17 residues.

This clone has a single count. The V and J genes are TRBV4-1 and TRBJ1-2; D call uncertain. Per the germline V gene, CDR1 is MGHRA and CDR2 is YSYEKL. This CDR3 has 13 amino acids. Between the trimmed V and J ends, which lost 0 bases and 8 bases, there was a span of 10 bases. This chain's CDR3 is CASSQETGIGYTF. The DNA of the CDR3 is TGCGCCAGCAGCCAAGAAACCGGGATCGGCTACACCTTC.

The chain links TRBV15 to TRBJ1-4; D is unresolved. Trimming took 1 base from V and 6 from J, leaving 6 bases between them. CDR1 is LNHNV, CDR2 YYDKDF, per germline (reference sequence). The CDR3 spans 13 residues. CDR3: CATSRATHEKLFF. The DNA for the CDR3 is TGTGCCACCAGCAGAGCGACACATGAAAAACTGTTTTTT. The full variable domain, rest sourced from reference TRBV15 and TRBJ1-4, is DAMVIQNPRYQVTQFGKPVTLSCSQTLNHNVMYWYQQKSSQAPKLLFHYYDKDFNNEADTPDNFQSRRPNTSFCFLDIRSPGLGDTAMYLCATSRATHEKLFFGSGTQLSVL.

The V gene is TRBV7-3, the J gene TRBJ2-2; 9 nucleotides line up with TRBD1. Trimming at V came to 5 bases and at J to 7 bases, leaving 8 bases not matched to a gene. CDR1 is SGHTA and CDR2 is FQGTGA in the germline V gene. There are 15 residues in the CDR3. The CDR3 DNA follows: TGTGCCAGCAGCGCCACAGGGGGCGTCCACGGGGAGCTGTTTTTT. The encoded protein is CASSATGGVHGELFF.

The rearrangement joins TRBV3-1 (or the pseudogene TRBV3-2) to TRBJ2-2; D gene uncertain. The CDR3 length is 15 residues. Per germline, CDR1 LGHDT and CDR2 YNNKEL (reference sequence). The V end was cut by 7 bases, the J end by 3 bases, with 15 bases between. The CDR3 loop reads CASTQALMDTGELFF. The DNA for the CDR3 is TGTGCCAGCACCCAGGCTTTAATGGACACCGGGGAGCTGTTTTTT.

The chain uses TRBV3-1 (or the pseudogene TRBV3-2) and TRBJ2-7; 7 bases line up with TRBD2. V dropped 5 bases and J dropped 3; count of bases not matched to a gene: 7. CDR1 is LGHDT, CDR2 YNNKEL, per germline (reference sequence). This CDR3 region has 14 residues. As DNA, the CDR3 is TGTGCCAGCAGCGCCCAGGGACTAAGCTACGAGCAGTACTTC. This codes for CASSAQGLSYEQYF.

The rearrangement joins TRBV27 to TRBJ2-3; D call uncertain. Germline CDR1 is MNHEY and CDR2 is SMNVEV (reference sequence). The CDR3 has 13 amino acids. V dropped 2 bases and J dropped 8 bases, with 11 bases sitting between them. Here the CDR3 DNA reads TGTGCCAGCAGTTTAAAGCCCGACACTACGCAGTATTTT. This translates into CASSLKPDTTQYF.

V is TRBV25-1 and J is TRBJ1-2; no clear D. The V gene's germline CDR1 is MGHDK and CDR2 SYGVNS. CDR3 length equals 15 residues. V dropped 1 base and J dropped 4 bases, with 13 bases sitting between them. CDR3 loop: CASSESGGISYGYTF. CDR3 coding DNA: TGTGCCAGCAGTGAATCTGGAGGCATCAGCTATGGCTACACCTTC.

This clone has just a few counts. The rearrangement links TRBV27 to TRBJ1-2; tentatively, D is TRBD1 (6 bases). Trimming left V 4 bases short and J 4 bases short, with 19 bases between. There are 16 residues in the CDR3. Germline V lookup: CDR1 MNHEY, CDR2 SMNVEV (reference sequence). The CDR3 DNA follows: TGTGCCAGCAGTTCTAGGACGGGGGCCCACCTCTATGGCTACACCTTC. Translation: CASSSRTGAHLYGYTF.

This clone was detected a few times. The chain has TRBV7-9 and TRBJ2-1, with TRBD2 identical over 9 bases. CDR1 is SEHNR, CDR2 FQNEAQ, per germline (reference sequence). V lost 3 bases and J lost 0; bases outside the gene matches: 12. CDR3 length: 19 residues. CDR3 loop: CASSLSWTSARSSYNEQFF. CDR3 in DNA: TGTGCCAGCAGCTTGTCGTGGACTAGCGCCAGGAGCTCCTACAATGAGCAGTTCTTC.

The CDR3 DNA reads TGTGCCAGCTCACCGGGGGCGGATATCTACAATGAGCAGTTCTTC. Translation: CASSPGADIYNEQFF. The chain is built from TRBV18 and TRBJ2-1; D possibly corresponds to TRBD1 (6 bases). Trimming cost V 3 bases and J 3 bases, with 12 bases left between them. The germline V gene encodes CDR1 KGHSH and CDR2 LQKENI. This CDR3 contains 15 residues.

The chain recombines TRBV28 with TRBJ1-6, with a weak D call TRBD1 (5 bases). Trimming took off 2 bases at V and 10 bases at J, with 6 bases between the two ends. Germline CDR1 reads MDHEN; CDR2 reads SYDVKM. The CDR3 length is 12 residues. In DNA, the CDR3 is TGTGCCAGCAGTTTAGGGGGATCACCCCTCCACTTT. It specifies CASSLGGSPLHF.

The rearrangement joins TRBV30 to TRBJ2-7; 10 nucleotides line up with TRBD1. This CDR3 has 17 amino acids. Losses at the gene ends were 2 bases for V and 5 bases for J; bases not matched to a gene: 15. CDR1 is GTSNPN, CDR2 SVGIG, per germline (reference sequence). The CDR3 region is CAWSFGWPGTGDHEQYF. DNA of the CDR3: TGTGCCTGGAGTTTTGGTTGGCCCGGGACAGGGGACCACGAGCAGTACTTC.

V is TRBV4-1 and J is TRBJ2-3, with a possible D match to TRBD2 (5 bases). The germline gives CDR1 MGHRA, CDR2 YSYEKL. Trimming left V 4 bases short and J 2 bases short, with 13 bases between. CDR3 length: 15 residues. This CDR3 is CASSPPEGFTDTQYF. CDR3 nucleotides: TGCGCCAGCAGCCCGCCTGAGGGATTCACAGATACGCAGTATTTT.

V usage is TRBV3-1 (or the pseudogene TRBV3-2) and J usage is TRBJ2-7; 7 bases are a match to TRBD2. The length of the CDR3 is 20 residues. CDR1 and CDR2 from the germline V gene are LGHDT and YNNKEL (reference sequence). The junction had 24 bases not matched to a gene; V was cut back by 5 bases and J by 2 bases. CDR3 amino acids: CASSDLGGWTSVQKTYEQYF. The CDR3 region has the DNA TGTGCCAGCAGCGATCTGGGAGGGTGGACTAGTGTCCAAAAAACCTACGAGCAGTACTTC.

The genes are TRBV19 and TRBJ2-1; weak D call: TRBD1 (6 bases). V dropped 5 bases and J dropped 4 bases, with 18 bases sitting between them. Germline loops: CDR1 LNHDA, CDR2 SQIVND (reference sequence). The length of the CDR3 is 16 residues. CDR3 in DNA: TGTGCCAGTAGTTCTACCGGGACACCCCTTTACAATGAGCAGTTCTTC. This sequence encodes CASSSTGTPLYNEQFF.

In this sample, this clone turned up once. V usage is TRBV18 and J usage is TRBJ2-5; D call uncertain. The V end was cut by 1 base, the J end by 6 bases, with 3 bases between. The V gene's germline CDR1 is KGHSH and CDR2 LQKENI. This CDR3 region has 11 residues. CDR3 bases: TGTGCCAGCTCACCACGGCAGACCCAGTACTTC. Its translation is CASSPRQTQYF.

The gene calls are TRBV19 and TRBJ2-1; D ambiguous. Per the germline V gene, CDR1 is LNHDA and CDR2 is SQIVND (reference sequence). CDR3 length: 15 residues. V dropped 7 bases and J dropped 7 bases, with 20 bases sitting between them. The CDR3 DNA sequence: TGTGCCAGTACTACAACCCCGGGCTCTCAAAATGAGCAGTTCTTC. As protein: CASTTTPGSQNEQFF.

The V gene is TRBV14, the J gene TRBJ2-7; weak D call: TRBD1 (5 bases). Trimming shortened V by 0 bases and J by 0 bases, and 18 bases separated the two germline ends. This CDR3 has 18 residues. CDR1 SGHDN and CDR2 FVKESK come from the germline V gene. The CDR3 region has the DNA TGTGCCAGCAGCCAAGATGGGCCAGGGTCCTTGGCCTCCTACGAGCAGTACTTC. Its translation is CASSQDGPGSLASYEQYF.